The 15 T cell receptor beta chains presented below share a single source sample, sequenced in a study of Ad26.COV2.S vaccination and SARS-CoV-2 variants. The repertoire was sequenced with immunoSEQ multiplex PCR; TCRdb's copy has only in-frame clones and lacks some. The table records roughly 380,000 clones, 85% to 90% of them present only once. Treatment specified: around 19 received Ad26.COV2.S at low or high dose, single or two shots; roughly five received placebo; per-sample allocation not given. Vaccine and placebo recipients were sampled on day 63 after the first injection. The sequences come from peripheral blood, collected in a trial of Ad26.COV2.S vaccine versus placebo. These receptor sequences come from a person aged 18-60 years who received the Ad26.COV2.S COVID-19 vaccine or a placebo.

The genes are TRBV30 and TRBJ2-7, with 12 nucleotides matching TRBD1. The germline CDR1 and CDR2 sequences are GTSNPN and SVGIG (reference sequence). V lost 5 bases and J lost 6; bases outside the gene matches: 8. The CDR3 is 14 residues long. CDR3 residues: CAWERGQGASEQYF. CDR3 coding DNA: TGTGCCTGGGAGAGGGGACAGGGGGCTAGCGAGCAGTACTTC.

The chain recombines TRBV6-5 with TRBJ2-3; TRBD2 aligns across 12 bases. CDR1 is MNHEY, CDR2 SVGAGI, per germline. Trimming at V came to 7 bases and at J to 6 bases, leaving 8 bases not matched to a gene. CDR3 length equals 15 residues. The CDR3 DNA reads as TGTGCCAGCATTCCTCTAGCGGGGGGGCTGGATACGCAGTATTTT. This encodes CASIPLAGGLDTQYF.

This clone was seen a single time. This chain connects TRBV3-1 (or the pseudogene TRBV3-2) to TRBJ2-5, with D hard to call. V shed 0 bases and J shed 5 bases, with 13 bases lying between them. The CDR3 extends over 15 amino acids. Germline CDR1 and CDR2: LGHDT and YNNKEL (reference sequence). This CDR3 reads CASSQEWQILETQYF. CDR3 coding DNA: TGTGCCAGCAGCCAAGAGTGGCAGATTTTGGAGACCCAGTACTTC.

This chain uses TRBV2 with TRBJ1-2; D not certain. The CDR3 length is 14 residues. V shed 2 bases and J shed 5 bases, with 12 bases lying between them. Looked up from germline, CDR1 is SNHLY and CDR2 is FYNNEI. CDR3 in amino acids: CASSELFGLYGYTF. In DNA, the CDR3 is TGTGCCAGCAGTGAATTATTTGGGCTATATGGCTACACCTTC. The full variable domain, rest sourced from reference TRBV2 and TRBJ1-2, is EPEVTQTPSHQVTQMGQEVILRCVPISNHLYFYWYRQILGQKVEFLVSFYNNEISEKSEIFDDQFSVERPDGSNFTLKIRSTKLEDSAMYFCASSELFGLYGYTFGSGTRLTVV.

This chain uses TRBV28 with TRBJ1-1; D ambiguous. V gave up 2 bases and J gave up 8 bases, with 9 bases separating them. Germline CDR1 reads MDHEN; CDR2 reads SYDVKM. This CDR3 region has 12 residues. CDR3 sequence (DNA): TGTGCCAGCAGTTTACGATACCGGGAAGCTTTCTTT. Its translation: CASSLRYREAFF.

J is TRBJ1-6 and V is TRBV7-8; the D is unclear. Germline V gene data show CDR1 as SGHVS and CDR2 as FQNEAQ. This CDR3 spans 13 amino acids. V was shortened by 1 base and J by 10 bases, with 8 bases between the two germline ends. The CDR3 loop is CASSLDARSPLHF. The CDR3 DNA reads as TGTGCCAGCAGCTTAGACGCAAGGTCACCCCTCCACTTT.

The chain combines TRBV5-8 with TRBJ2-5, with D perhaps TRBD2 (5 bases). Germline V CDR1 and CDR2: SGHTS, YDEGEE. V shed 4 bases and J shed 5 bases, with 12 bases lying between them. CDR3 length: 13 residues. The CDR3 DNA follows: TGTGCCAGCAGCCCCTCGGGCGGGGAGACCCAGTACTTC. Amino acid sequence: CASSPSGGETQYF.

The chain is built from TRBV5-1 and TRBJ2-1; 8 positions agree with TRBD1. CDR3 size: 16 residues. With 3 bases clipped from V and 5 bases from J, the junction kept 10 bases outside the gene matches. Germline V gene sequence: CDR1 SGHRS, CDR2 YFSETQ. The DNA for the CDR3 is TGCGCCAGCAGCTCGGGACAGGCGACTTGGGACAATGAGCAGTTCTTC. Its protein product is CASSSGQATWDNEQFF.

This chain links TRBV15 with TRBJ2-5; the D gene is possibly TRBD1 (5 bases). This CDR3 has 13 amino acids. V shed 1 base and J shed 5 bases, with 8 bases lying between them. CDR1 is LNHNV and CDR2 is YYDKDF in the germline V gene (reference sequence). The CDR3 nucleotides read TGTGCCACCAGCAGAGGACAGACGGAGACCCAGTACTTC. It is translated as CATSRGQTETQYF.

This clone came up once. V and J are TRBV15 and TRBJ2-1; perhaps TRBD2 as D (6 bases). The CDR3 runs 16 residues. The germline CDR1 and CDR2 sequences are LNHNV and YYDKDF (reference sequence). Between the trimmed V and J ends, which lost 4 bases and 8 bases, there was a span of 21 bases. Written as DNA, the CDR3 is TGTGCCACCAGCACAAATAGGCGGGGCCTGGGGGATGAGCAGTTCTTC. Translation gives CATSTNRRGLGDEQFF.

V is TRBV2 and J is TRBJ1-1; possibly TRBD1 for D (5 bases). CDR3 length equals 12 residues. Trimming took 8 bases from V and 4 from J, leaving 11 bases between them. The germline gives CDR1 SNHLY, CDR2 FYNNEI. The CDR3 DNA reads as TGTGCCAGCCCTCGGGGGGGCACTGAAGCTTTCTTT. Protein product: CASPRGGTEAFF. Looking up the rest from reference TRBV2 and TRBJ1-1 gives the full variable domain: EPEVTQTPSHQVTQMGQEVILRCVPISNHLYFYWYRQILGQKVEFLVSFYNNEISEKSEIFDDQFSVERPDGSNFTLKIRSTKLEDSAMYFCASPRGGTEAFFGQGTRLTVV.

J is TRBJ1-2 and V is TRBV18, with 8 bases matching TRBD1. The CDR3 spans 14 residues. Germline CDR1 reads KGHSH; CDR2 reads LQKENI. Germline trimming cut 3 bases from V and 1 base from J; bases unmatched to any gene: 1. As DNA, the CDR3 is TGTGCCAGCTCACCGGGACAGGTTAACTATGGCTACACCTTC. It translates to CASSPGQVNYGYTF.

The V and J genes are TRBV11-2 and TRBJ2-7; tentative D call: TRBD1 (5 bases). Trimming cost V 2 bases and J 3 bases, with 14 bases left between them. Germline CDR1 is SGHAT and CDR2 is FQNNGV. CDR3 size: 15 residues. The CDR3: CASSLTPSRGYEQYF. CDR3 sequence (DNA): TGTGCCAGCAGCTTAACCCCGTCTAGGGGCTACGAGCAGTACTTC.

The V call is TRBV18, the J call TRBJ2-7, with a tentative D call TRBD1 (6 bases). The CDR3 contains 13 residues. The ends were cut back, 3 bases at V and 6 bases at J, with 12 bases in the middle. From germline, CDR1 is KGHSH and CDR2 LQKENI. In DNA form, the CDR3 reads TGTGCCAGCTCACCCGGGACATCGGTCGAGCAGTACTTC. It specifies CASSPGTSVEQYF. Looking up the rest from reference TRBV18 and TRBJ2-7 gives the full variable domain: NAGVMQNPRHLVRRRGQEARLRCSPMKGHSHVYWYRQLPEEGLKFMVYLQKENIIDESGMPKERFSAEFPKEGPSILRIQQVVRGDSAAYFCASSPGTSVEQYFGPGTRLTVT.

The count of this clone is one. The chain combines TRBV2 with TRBJ1-4; 9 bases match TRBD1. Germline lookup yields CDR1 SNHLY and CDR2 FYNNEI. The J segment lost 2 bases and the V segment lost 6 bases, leaving 7 bases of the junction unmatched. This CDR3 region has 16 residues. CDR3 residues: CASRTTGGATNEKLFF. In nucleotides, the CDR3 is TGTGCCAGCAGAACCACAGGGGGCGCGACTAATGAAAAACTGTTTTTT.